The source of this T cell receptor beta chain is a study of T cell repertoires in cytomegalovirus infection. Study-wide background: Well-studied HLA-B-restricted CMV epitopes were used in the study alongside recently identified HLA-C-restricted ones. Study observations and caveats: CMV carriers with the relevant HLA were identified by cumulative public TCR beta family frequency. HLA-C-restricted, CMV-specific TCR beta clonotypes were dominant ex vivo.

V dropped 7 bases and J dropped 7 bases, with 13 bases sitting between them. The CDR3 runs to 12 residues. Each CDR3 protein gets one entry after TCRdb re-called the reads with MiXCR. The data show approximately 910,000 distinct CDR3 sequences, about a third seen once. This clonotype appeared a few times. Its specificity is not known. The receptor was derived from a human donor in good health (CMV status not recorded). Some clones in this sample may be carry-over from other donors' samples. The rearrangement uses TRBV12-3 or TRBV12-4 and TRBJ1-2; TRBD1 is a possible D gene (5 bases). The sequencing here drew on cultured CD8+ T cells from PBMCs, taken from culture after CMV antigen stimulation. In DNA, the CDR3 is TGTGCCAGCACCGGAGGGGACGGTGGCTACACCTTC. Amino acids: CASTGGDGGYTF.